This T cell receptor beta chain was found in a study of shared clonotypes between healthy human individuals (dated by TCRdb to the early 2020s). About the study as a whole: A couple of women and three men aged 18 to 49 years were included in the cohort. To estimate repertoire size and how much clonotype sharing occurs between individuals, the study deeply sequenced the blood TCR repertoires of several healthy adults. Each donor's leukapheresis produced roughly between roughly 0.85 and 9 billion PBMCs. To increase sequencing depth and limit assay-specific biases, TCR repertoire library preparation and sequencing were carried out by different laboratories using diverse techniques. Per donor, three plates each were used for CD4 naive and CD4 memory, two for CD8 naive, and one for CD8 memory.

Points on this clone: Its specific antigen is unknown. It has no much larger one-base neighbor in the sample; base qualities were not kept.

Using the deep immunoSEQ assay, TCR CDR3 regions were amplified from genomic DNA by multiplex PCR. For each cell subset, the extracted genomic DNA was distributed evenly across all wells of several immunoSEQ 96-well plates, and each plate served as one replicate. For sorted subsets, each replicate PCR was loaded with 150 to 250 ng genomic DNA, equivalent to 30,000 or so T cell genomes. Purified libraries were measured with a Qubit 3.0 fluorometer, size-checked on a Bioanalyzer 2100, and measured again with the KAPA Library Quantification kit. Every immunoSEQ 96-well plate was sequenced on a dedicated single-read 150-cycle Illumina NextSeq 550 flow cell. Per the authors' processing: Because the immunoSEQ output held only junctional sequences and lacked quality scores, the filtering could not match the filtering applied to full-length reads. To assign V/J genes and CDR3, sequences were annotated using PyIR, a Python wrapper for IgBLAST v1.9, with IMGT germline references. Reads with weak V/J assignments (E-value above 1e-6), missing CDR3, stop codons, out-of-frame junctions, or ambiguous translated residues were removed. V3J clonotypes were defined by identical inferred V gene, J gene, and CDR3 amino acid sequence. Percentage overlap between repertoires was calculated by dividing the number of shared unique clonotypes by the size of the smaller repertoire. Three approaches were used to assess repertoire richness: RTK rarefaction, the Chao1 estimator, and Recon v2.1 estimates of unobserved clonotypes. For all TCRbeta clonotypes obtained by the gDNA method from four donors, generation probabilities were computed with OLGA. The clones in this table, taken by TCRdb from immuneACCESS, are in-frame only. Not every clone is retained; where verified, under half of the shortfall comes from an unresolved V gene, and the cause of the rest is unknown. V and J calls and clone size are those listed in that table; D and trimming were worked out from the DNA. The sample table holds roughly 700,000 clones, of which about 90% were seen once. The leading ten clones occupy around a third of the sample.

Study-wide conclusions, independent of this receptor: Based on pairwise subsampling, the degree of clonotype sharing among donors was expected to be affected by sequencing depth. Clonotypes shared by all four sorted-subset donors showed higher generation probabilities than non-shared clonotypes. The genetic and exposure-history diversity represented was limited by the small number of donors. Sampling was limited to blood, and TCR repertoires in tissue likely differ from TCR repertoires in blood. About 5% of naive CD4, around 4% of naive CD8, about 2.1% of memory CD4, and 0.35% to 0.4% of memory CD8 clonotypes were shared across four donors. Rarefaction of sorted-subset datasets indicated incomplete sequencing despite the large sequencing depth. Larger estimated clonotype richness was generally found for naive subsets than for memory subsets.

Looking up the germline V gene yields CDR1 MDHEN and CDR2 SYDVKM. The CDR3 runs 14 amino acids, cysteine and phenylalanine included. The DNA shown is the 42-base CDR3, in frame from base 1. Relative to germline, V is 8 bases shorter and J is 9 bases shorter, with 20 bases between their ends. Donors were healthy HIV-negative adults with no recently reported acute infections or vaccinations. Every donor was a Caucasian adult living in Nashville, Tennessee, USA. CD8 memory samples combined magnetically selected CD45RO+ cells with CCR7-negative CD45RA+ effector memory (TemRA) cells. After blood collection by leukapheresis, PBMCs were isolated using Ficoll-Histopaque density gradient centrifugation and then cryopreserved in the vapor phase of liquid nitrogen. Analytical flow cytometry was used to check the purity and quantity of each magnetically sorted T cell population. Genomic DNA was isolated from every sorted fraction and measured by UV absorbance on a Nanodrop 2000c.

The sequence was obtained from a man between 18 and 35 years old in good health. Some clones in this sample may be carry-over from other donors' samples. The material sequenced was memory CD8+ T cells from PBMCs. In the paper's terms, the cell subset or site label means: CD45RO+ cells pooled with CCR7-negative TemRA cells. This sequence uses TRBV28 and TRBJ1-5; the D gene lacks a confident call. The nucleotide sequence reads as follows: TGTGCCAGCGCCGTACAGTCCAGGCTATTGCCCCAGCATTTT. The encoded protein is CASAVQSRLLPQHF.